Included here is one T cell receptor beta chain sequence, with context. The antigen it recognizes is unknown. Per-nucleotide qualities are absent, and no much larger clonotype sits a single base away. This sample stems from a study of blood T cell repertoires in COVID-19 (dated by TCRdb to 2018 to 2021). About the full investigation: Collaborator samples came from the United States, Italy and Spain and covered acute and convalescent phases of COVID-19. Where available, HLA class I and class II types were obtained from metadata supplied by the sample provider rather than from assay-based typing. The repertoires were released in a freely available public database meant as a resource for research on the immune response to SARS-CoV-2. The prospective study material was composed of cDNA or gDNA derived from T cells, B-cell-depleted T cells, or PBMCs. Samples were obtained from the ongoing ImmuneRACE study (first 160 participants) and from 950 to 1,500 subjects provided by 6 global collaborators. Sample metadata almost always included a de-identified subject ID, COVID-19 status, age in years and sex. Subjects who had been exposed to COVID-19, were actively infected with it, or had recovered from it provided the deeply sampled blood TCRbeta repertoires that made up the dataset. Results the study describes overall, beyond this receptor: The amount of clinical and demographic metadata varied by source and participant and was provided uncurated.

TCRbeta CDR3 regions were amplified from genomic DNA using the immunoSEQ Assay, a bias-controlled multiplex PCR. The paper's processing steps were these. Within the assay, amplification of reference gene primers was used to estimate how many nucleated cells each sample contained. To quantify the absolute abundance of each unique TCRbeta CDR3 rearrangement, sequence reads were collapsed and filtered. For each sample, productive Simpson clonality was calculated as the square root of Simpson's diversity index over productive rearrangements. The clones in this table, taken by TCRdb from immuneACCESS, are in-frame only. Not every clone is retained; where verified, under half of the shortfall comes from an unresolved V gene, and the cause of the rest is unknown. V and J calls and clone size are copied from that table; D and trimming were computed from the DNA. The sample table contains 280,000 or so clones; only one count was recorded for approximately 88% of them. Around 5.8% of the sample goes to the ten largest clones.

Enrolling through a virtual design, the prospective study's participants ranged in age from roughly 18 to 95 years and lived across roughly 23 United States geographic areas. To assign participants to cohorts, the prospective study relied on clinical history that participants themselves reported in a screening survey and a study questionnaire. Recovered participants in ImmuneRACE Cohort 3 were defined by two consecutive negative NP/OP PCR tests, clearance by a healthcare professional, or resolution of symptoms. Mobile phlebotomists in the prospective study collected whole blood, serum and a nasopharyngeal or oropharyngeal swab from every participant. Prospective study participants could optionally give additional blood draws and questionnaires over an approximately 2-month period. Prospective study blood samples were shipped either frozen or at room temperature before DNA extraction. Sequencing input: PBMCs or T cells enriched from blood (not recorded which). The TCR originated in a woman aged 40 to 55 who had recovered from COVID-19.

The bases read TGTGCCAGCAGCTCCCGCGGAGGACAGCCGTCTGGAAACACCATATATTTT. Translated, this is CASSSRGGQPSGNTIYF. The chain was built from TRBV7-4 and TRBJ1-3, with TRBD1 perhaps the D gene, on 6 matching bases. The CDR3 numbers 17 residues from cysteine through phenylalanine. Just CDR3 DNA is preserved here, 51 bases in frame from base 1. The germline V gene encodes CDR1 SGHVT and CDR2 SQSDAQ. The junction carries 17 bases between V and J, which are trimmed by 4 bases and 1 base respectively.